This T cell receptor (beta chain) was profiled in a study of T cell repertoires in cytomegalovirus infection. Turning to the study itself: Recently identified HLA-C-restricted CMV epitopes were used, and well-studied HLA-B-restricted CMV epitopes were used as well. Shared public TCR beta signatures pointed to both CMV infection and a matching HLA type. Whole-study findings and limits: Frequencies of public TCR beta families were cumulated, and this identified carriers of CMV plus the relevant HLA.

TCRdb reanalysed the reads using MiXCR and keeps one entry per CDR3 protein. The data contain approximately 1,000,000 distinct CDR3 sequences, 31% of them singletons. Germline CDR1 DFQATT, CDR2 SNEGSKA (reference sequence). CDR3 length: 14 residues. Trimming took 4 bases from V and 5 from J; bases not matched to a gene: 6. Concerning this clonotype itself: Its specificity is unknown.

Sequencing was performed on cultured CD8+ T cells from PBMCs, taken from culture after CMV antigen stimulation. The clonotype comes from a human donor in good health (CMV status not recorded). Some clones in this sample may be carry-over from other donors' samples. This rearrangement joins TRBV20-1 to TRBJ2-5, with 11 bases identical to TRBD2. CDR3 residues: CSANLLAGEETQYF. CDR3 DNA sequence: TGCAGTGCTAACCTACTAGCGGGGGAGGAGACCCAGTACTTC.